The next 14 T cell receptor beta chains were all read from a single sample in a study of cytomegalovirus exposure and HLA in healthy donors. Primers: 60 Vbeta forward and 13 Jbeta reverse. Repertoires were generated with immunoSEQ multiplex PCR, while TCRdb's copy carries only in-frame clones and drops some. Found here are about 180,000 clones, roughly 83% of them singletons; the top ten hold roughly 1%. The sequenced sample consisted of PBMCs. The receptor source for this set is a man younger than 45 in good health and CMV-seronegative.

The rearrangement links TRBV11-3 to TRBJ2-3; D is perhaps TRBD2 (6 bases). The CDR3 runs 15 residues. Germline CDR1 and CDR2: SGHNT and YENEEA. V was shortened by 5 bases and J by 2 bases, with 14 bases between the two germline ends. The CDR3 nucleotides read TGTGCCAGCAGCATCTATAGCGGCTTCACAGATACGCAGTATTTT. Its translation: CASSIYSGFTDTQYF.

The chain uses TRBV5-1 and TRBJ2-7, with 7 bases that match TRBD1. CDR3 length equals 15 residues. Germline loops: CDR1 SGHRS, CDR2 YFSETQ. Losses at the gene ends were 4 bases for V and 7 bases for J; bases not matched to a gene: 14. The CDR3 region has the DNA TGCGCCAGCAGCCCTTCCGGGACAGACGTCTTGGAGCAGTACTTC. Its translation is CASSPSGTDVLEQYF.

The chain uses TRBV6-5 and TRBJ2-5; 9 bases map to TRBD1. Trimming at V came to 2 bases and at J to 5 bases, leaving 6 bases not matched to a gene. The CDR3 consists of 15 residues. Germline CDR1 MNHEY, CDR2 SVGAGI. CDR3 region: CASSYATGGRETQYF. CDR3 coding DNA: TGTGCCAGCAGTTACGCAACAGGGGGCCGCGAGACCCAGTACTTC.

The CDR3 nucleotides read TGTGCCAGCAGTTATGGGACAGGCCAAGAGACCCAGTACTTC. Its translation is CASSYGTGQETQYF. The V and J genes are TRBV6-5 and TRBJ2-5; 8 nucleotides line up with TRBD1. The length of the CDR3 is 14 residues. V dropped 3 bases and J dropped 1; count of bases not matched to a gene: 1. CDR1 is MNHEY and CDR2 is SVGAGI in the germline V gene.

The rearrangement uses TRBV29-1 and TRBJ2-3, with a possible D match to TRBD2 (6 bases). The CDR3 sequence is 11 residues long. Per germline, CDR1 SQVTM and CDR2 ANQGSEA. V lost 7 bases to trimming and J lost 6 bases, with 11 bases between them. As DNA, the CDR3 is TGCAGCGCGCTTGGGGGGGATACGCAGTATTTT. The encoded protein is CSALGGDTQYF.

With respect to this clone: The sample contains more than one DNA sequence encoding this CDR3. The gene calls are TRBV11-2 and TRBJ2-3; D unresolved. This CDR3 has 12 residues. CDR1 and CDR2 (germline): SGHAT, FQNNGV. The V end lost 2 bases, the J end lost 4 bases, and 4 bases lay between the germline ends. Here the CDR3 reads CASSLSSDTQYF. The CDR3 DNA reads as TGTGCCAGCAGCTTATCCTCAGATACGCAGTATTTT.

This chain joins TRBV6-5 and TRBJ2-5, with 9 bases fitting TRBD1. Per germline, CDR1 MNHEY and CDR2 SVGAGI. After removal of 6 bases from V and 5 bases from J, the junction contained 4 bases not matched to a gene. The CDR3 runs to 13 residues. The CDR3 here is CASSPDRGETQYF. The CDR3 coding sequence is TGTGCCAGCAGCCCTGACAGGGGGGAGACCCAGTACTTC.

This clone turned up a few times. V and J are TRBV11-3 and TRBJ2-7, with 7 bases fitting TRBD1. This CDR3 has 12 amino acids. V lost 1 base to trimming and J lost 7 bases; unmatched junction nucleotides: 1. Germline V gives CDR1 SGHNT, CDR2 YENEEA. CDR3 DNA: TGTGCCAGCAGCTTAGGACAGGGAGAGCAGTACTTC. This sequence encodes CASSLGQGEQYF.

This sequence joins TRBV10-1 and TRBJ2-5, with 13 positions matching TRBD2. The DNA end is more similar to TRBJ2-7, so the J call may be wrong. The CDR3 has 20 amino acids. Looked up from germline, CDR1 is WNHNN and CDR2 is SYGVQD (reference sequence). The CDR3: CASSEFYRDPGTSGNSEQYF. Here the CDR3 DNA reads TGCGCCAGCAGTGAGTTTTACAGGGACCCCGGGACTAGCGGGAACTCCGAGCAGTACTTC.

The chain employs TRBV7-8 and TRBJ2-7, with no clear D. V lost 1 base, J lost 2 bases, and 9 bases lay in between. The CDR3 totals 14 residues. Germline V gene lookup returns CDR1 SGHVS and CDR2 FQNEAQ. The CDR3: CASSLVGSPYEQYF. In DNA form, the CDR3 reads TGTGCCAGCAGCTTAGTGGGCAGCCCCTACGAGCAGTACTTC.

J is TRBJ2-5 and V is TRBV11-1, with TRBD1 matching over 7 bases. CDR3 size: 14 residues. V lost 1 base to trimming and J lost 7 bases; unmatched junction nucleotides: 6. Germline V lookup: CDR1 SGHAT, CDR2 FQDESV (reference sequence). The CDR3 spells CASSLGTGHGTQYF. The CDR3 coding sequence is TGTGCCAGCAGCTTAGGGACAGGACACGGGACCCAGTACTTC.

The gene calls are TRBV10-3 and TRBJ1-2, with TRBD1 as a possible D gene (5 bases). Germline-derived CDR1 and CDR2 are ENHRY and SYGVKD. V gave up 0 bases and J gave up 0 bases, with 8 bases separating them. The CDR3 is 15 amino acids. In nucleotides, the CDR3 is TGTGCCATCAGTGAGTCGGGGGGAACTAACTATGGCTACACCTTC. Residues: CAISESGGTNYGYTF.

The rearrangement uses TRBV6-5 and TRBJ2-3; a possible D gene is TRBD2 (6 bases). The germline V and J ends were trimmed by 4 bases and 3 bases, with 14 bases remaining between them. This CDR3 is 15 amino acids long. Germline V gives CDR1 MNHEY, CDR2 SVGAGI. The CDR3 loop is CASSLVGGWTDTQYF. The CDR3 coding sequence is TGTGCCAGCAGTTTGGTGGGAGGATGGACAGATACGCAGTATTTT.

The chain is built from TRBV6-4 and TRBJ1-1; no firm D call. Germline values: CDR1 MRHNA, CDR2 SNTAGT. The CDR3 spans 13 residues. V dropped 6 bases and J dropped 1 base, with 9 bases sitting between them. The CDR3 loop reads CASSSDWNTEAFF. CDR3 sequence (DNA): TGTGCCAGCAGCTCTGACTGGAACACTGAAGCTTTCTTT.